Reported below is one TCR beta chain. These data belong to a study of blood T cell repertoires in COVID-19. Background on the study: COVID-19 samples, acute and convalescent, were from the United States, Italy and Spain.

Seattle researchers signed up patients amid active infection and tracked them longitudinally. Germline V CDR1 and CDR2: SGHTA, FQGTGA. The CDR3 sequence is 12 residues long. Trimming took 4 bases from V and 10 from J, leaving 11 bases between them. Original processing notes: Reference gene primer amplification gave nucleated cell count estimates. Clones were read by immunoSEQ multiplex PCR, and TCRdb kept only the in-frame ones, dropping some. That table supplies the V and J calls and clone size; D and trimming were determined from the DNA. The sample carries about 180,000 clones, approximately 88% recorded once.

The TCR originated in a woman aged 40 to 50 with COVID-19, enrolled during active disease. The material sequenced was peripheral blood. This rearrangement joins TRBV7-3 to TRBJ1-5; unclear D gene. CDR3 amino acids: CASSSGSSPQHF. The CDR3 region has the DNA TGTGCCAGCAGCTCAGGCTCATCACCCCAGCATTTT.